The clone carrying this T cell receptor (beta chain) was seen a handful of times. What it recognizes is unknown. The data stem from a study of neoadjuvant anti-PD-1 for oral cavity cancer. As for time point: after neoadjuvant nivolumab, at surgical resection. PBMCs were not maintained or expanded in culture before analysis. Measured with immunoSEQ multiplex PCR; TCRdb has only the in-frame clones, and not every one. The table lists roughly 14,000 clones, around 82% of them singletons. The CDR3 runs to 14 residues. CDR1 and CDR2 (germline): MDHEN, SYDVKM. The J segment lost 2 bases and the V segment lost 8 bases, leaving 7 bases of the junction unmatched. Notes on the study in general: Each response group had just three patients in TCR analyses.

The sample in question was PBMCs, obtained after nivolumab (anti-PD-1) treatment. This receptor was obtained from a person between 40 and 79 years old with oral cavity squamous cell carcinoma. J is TRBJ2-7 and V is TRBV28; the match to TRBD1 covers 9 bases. CDR3 sequence: CASVPGQGPYEQYF. CDR3 in DNA: TGTGCCAGCGTTCCGGGACAGGGCCCCTACGAGCAGTACTTC. Filled out from reference TRBV28 and TRBJ2-7, the complete variable domain reads DVKVTQSSRYLVKRTGEKVFLECVQDMDHENMFWYRQDPGLGLRLIYFSYDVKMKEKGDIPEGYSVSREKKERFSLILESASTNQTSMYLCASVPGQGPYEQYFGPGTRLTVT.